This section outlines one T cell receptor (beta chain) sequence together with its context. Germline V gives CDR1 SQVTM, CDR2 ANQGSEA. The CDR3 covers 12 residues. V was pared by 1 base and J by 7 bases, with 10 bases between. This sample was taken from a study of Ad26.COV2.S vaccination and SARS-CoV-2 variants. Profiling relied on immunoSEQ multiplex PCR, and the TCRdb table lists in-frame clones only, not all of them. Found here are around 380,000 clones, about nine tenths of them singletons; the top ten hold roughly 3%. Treatment described: roughly 19 received Ad26.COV2.S at low or high dose, single or two shots; 5 received placebo; per-sample allocation not given. Collection of the samples took place on day 63 after the first injection of vaccine or placebo. Cohort 1b enrolled adults aged 18-55 years in Boston.

The TCR was taken from a person aged 18-60 years who received the Ad26.COV2.S COVID-19 vaccine or a placebo. The sample here was peripheral blood, taken in a trial of Ad26.COV2.S vaccine versus placebo. The chain is built from TRBV29-1 and TRBJ1-2; weak D call: TRBD1 (5 bases). CDR3 in amino acids: CSVEAPGIGYTF. CDR3 coding DNA: TGCAGCGTTGAAGCGCCAGGGATTGGCTACACCTTC.